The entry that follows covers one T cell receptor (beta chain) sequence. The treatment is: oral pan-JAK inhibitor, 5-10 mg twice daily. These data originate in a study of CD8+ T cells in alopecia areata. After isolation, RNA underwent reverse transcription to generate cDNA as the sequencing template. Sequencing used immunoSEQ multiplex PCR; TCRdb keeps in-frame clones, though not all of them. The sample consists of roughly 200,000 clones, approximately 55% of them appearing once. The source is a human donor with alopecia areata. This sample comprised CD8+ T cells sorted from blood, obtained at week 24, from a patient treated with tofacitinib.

The CDR3, as DNA: TGTGCCAGCAGCGGAGGGTTAGAGCAGTACTTC. Translated: CASSGGLEQYF. The chain couples TRBV9 to TRBJ2-7, with D maybe TRBD2 (5 bases). This CDR3 contains 11 residues. Per germline, CDR1 SGDLS and CDR2 YYNGEE. V lost 3 bases to trimming and J lost 7 bases, with 8 bases between them. The full variable domain, rest sourced from reference TRBV9 and TRBJ2-7, is DSGVTQTPKHLITATGQRVTLRCSPRSGDLSVYWYQQSLDQGLQFLIQYYNGEERAKGNILERFSAQQFPDLHSELNLSSLELGDSALYFCASSGGLEQYFGPGTRLTVT.